The next 4 T cell receptor beta chains were all read from a single sample in a study of T cell responses to AZD1222 COVID-19 vaccine. Assay used: immunoSEQ multiplex PCR; TCRdb lists only in-frame clones, some missing. The sample yields some 160,000 clones, roughly 93% seen once. The sequenced sample was peripheral blood, obtained on day 0 of AZD1222 vaccination. The receptors here all came from an adult in good health.

V and J are TRBV5-5 and TRBJ1-5, with 9 bases that match TRBD1. J was trimmed by 6 bases and V by 4 bases; bases with no gene match: 14. The germline V gene encodes CDR1 SGHKS and CDR2 YYEKEE (reference sequence). This CDR3 comprises 17 residues. The CDR3: CASSPFPQGANGQPQHF. DNA of the CDR3: TGTGCCAGCAGCCCCTTCCCACAGGGGGCTAACGGTCAGCCCCAGCATTTT.

This chain links TRBV7-9 with TRBJ1-3, with D perhaps matching TRBD1 (6 bases). V lost 6 bases and J 3 bases, leaving 12 bases between the germline ends. This CDR3 is built from 14 residues. Germline V lookup: CDR1 SEHNR, CDR2 FQNEAQ (reference sequence). The DNA for the CDR3 is TGTGCCAGCAGACCGGACAGTAGTGGAAACACCATATATTTT. Encoded protein: CASRPDSSGNTIYF.

The genes are TRBV4-1 and TRBJ1-3, with a weak D call TRBD1 (6 bases). Germline assignment: CDR1 MGHRA and CDR2 YSYEKL. The CDR3 runs to 17 residues. V was pared by 2 bases and J by 2 bases, with 16 bases between. The CDR3 sequence: CASSQPTLGQPGNTIYF. CDR3 DNA: TGCGCCAGCAGCCAACCAACCCTCGGACAGCCTGGAAACACCATATATTTT.

V usage is TRBV12-3 or TRBV12-4 and J usage is TRBJ2-7; D not certain. V gave up 4 bases and J gave up 6 bases, with 10 bases separating them. The length of the CDR3 is 12 residues. Here the CDR3 reads CASSSVFIEQYF. The CDR3 DNA reads as TGTGCCAGCAGTTCCGTTTTCATCGAGCAGTACTTC.